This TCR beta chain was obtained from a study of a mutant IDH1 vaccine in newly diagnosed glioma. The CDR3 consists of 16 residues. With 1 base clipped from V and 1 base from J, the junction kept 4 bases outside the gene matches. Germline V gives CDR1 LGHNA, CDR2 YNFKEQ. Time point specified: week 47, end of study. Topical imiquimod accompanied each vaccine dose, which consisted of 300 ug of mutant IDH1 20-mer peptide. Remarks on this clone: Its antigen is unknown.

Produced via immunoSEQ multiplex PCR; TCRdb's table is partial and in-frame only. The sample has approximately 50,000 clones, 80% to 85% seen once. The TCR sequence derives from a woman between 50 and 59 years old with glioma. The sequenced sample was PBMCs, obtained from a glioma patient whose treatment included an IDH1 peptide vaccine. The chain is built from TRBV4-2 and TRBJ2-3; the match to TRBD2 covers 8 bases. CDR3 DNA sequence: TGTGCCAGCAGCCAAGGGCAAGCGGGGGGCACAGATACGCAGTATTTT. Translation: CASSQGQAGGTDTQYF.